These T cell receptor beta chains were read from a single sample in a study of blood T cells in healthy people across ages. TCRdb processed the 5' RACE reads anew with MiXCR; each CDR3 protein has one entry. The data contain about a million distinct CDR3 sequences, around two fifths of them singletons. Sample: blood. These receptors all stem from a man aged 18 to 29 in good health. The CDR3 runs from the conserved cysteine through the conserved F or W. A D gene is named only where the DNA matches it firmly. A clone size is listed for some rows: how often the clone was seen (once, few, many), or a class if it is expanded.

v_call,d_call,j_call,clone_size,cdr3_length,cdr3_aa,cdr3_nt
TRBV14,-,TRBJ2-7,many,14,CASSQPRRGHEQYF,TGTGCCAGCAGCCAACCAAGGAGAGGGCACGAGCAGTACTTC
TRBV9,-,TRBJ1-6,-,12,CASSVGRSPLHF,TGTGCCAGCAGCGTAGGTCGGTCACCCCTCCACTTT
TRBV3-1,TRBD1,TRBJ2-5,-,16,CASSPSNRGQGNEQYF,TGTGCCAGCAGCCCGTCAAACAGGGGTCAAGGCAATGAGCAGTACTTC
TRBV5-1,TRBD2,TRBJ2-5,-,14,CASSSRLARDEQYF,TGCGCCAGCAGCTCCCGACTAGCGAGGGATGAGCAGTACTTC
TRBV12-3/TRBV12-4,TRBD1,TRBJ2-7,many,15,CASSPLQGASYEQYF,TGTGCCAGCAGTCCCCTTCAGGGGGCAAGCTACGAGCAGTACTTC
TRBV20-1,TRBD1,TRBJ1-4,few,17,CSVGTGLRGGSSEKLFF,TGCAGTGTTGGGACAGGGCTTCGGGGGGGGAGTTCTGAAAAACTGTTTTTT
TRBV5-1,TRBD2,TRBJ2-5,-,16,CASSPSAQRGQETQYF,TGCGCCAGCAGCCCTTCCGCACAGCGGGGACAAGAGACCCAGTACTTC
TRBV4-3,-,TRBJ1-1,-,15,CASSQVLQGPIEAFF,TGCGCCAGCAGCCAAGTTCTTCAGGGGCCCATTGAAGCTTTCTTT
TRBV3-1,TRBD1,TRBJ1-1,once,14,CASSHRDSNTEAFF,TGTGCCAGCAGCCATCGGGACAGCAACACTGAAGCTTTCTTT
TRBV20-1,TRBD2,TRBJ2-7,few,15,CSAAAMAGGNNEQYF,TGCAGTGCTGCCGCTATGGCGGGGGGTAACAATGAGCAGTACTTC
TRBV6-2/TRBV6-3,-,TRBJ1-2,few,18,CASSYSIPGTEPYSGYTF,TGTGCCAGCAGTTACTCGATTCCCGGGACGGAACCCTATAGCGGCTACACCTTC
TRBV4-3,-,TRBJ2-5,-,13,CASSQDRGQRGFF,TGCGCCAGCAGCCAAGATCGGGGGCAAAGGGGGTTCTTC
TRBV27,TRBD1,TRBJ1-5,-,14,CASSIYRGRQPQHF,TGTGCCAGCAGTATCTACAGGGGACGGCAGCCCCAGCATTTT
TRBV20-1,TRBD1,TRBJ2-7,few,14,CSARGDRGAYEQYF,TGCAGTGCTAGAGGAGACAGGGGAGCCTACGAGCAGTACTTC
TRBV5-1,-,TRBJ2-7,few,14,CASSLADGPYEQYF,TGCGCCAGCAGCTTGGCCGACGGACCCTACGAGCAGTACTTC
TRBV6-4,-,TRBJ2-3,-,13,CASSEGVGDTQYF,TGTGCCAGCAGTGAAGGGGTCGGAGATACGCAGTATTTT
TRBV28,-,TRBJ1-1,few,16,CASSPPLGSMNTEAFF,TGTGCCAGCAGTCCCCCACTCGGGTCCATGAACACTGAAGCTTTCTTT
TRBV5-1,-,TRBJ2-1,-,15,CASSLGQPTYNEQFF,TGCGCCAGCAGCTTGGGCCAGCCCACTTACAATGAGCAGTTCTTC
TRBV2,-,TRBJ2-5,few,15,CASKVEAGVQETQYF,TGTGCCAGCAAGGTTGAGGCAGGGGTGCAAGAGACCCAGTACTTC
TRBV5-1,TRBD2,TRBJ2-7,-,17,CASSSGQLAGGYNEQYF,TGCGCCAGCAGCTCCGGCCAACTAGCGGGGGGTTACAATGAGCAGTACTTC
TRBV7-3,TRBD2,TRBJ2-7,few,14,CASSLTSGLYEQYF,TGTGCCAGCAGCCTAACTAGCGGGCTCTACGAGCAGTACTTC